In this sample, the clone carrying this T cell receptor beta chain turned up once. Repertoires were generated with immunoSEQ multiplex PCR, while TCRdb's copy carries only in-frame clones and drops some. The sample has tens of thousands of clones, 80% to 85% seen once. This entry is derived from a study of OX40 agonist ivuxolimab in advanced cancers. V shed 4 bases and J shed 2 bases, with 11 bases lying between them. CDR1 and CDR2 (germline): LNHDA, SQIVND (reference sequence). The CDR3 covers 14 residues. J is TRBJ2-5 and V is TRBV19; D remains ambiguous. The sample in question was CD4+ or CD8+ T cells sorted from blood, obtained in a trial of the OX40 agonist ivuxolimab. This TCR derives from an adult with an advanced solid tumor such as melanoma, head and neck, liver or kidney cancer. The CDR3 DNA reads TGTGCCAGTAGTACCCCACGGGCGCAAGAGACCCAGTACTTC. Its protein is CASSTPRAQETQYF.